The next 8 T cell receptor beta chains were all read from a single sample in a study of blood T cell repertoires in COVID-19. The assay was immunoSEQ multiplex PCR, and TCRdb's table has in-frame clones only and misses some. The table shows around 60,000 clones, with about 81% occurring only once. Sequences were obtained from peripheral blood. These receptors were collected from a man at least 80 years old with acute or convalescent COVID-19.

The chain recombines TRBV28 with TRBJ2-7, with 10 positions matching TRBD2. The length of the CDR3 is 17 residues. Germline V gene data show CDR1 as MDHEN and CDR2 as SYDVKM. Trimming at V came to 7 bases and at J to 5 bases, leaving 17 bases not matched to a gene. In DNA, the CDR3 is TGTGCCAGCACCGAGCCGGGACTAGCGAGAAGAGGGAACGAGCAGTACTTC. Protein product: CASTEPGLARRGNEQYF.

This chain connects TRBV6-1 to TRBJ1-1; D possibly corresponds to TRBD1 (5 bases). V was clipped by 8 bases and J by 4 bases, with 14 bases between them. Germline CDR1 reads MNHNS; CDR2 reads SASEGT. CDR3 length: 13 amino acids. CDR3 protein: CASCVAGGTEAFF. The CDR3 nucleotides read TGTGCCAGCTGTGTAGCGGGGGGCACTGAAGCTTTCTTT.

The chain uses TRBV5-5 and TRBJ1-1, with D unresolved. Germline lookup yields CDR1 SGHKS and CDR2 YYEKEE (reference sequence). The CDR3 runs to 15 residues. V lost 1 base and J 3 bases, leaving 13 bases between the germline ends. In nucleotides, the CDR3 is TGTGCCAGCAGCTTGATGAGCAACGGGTACACTGAAGCTTTCTTT. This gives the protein CASSLMSNGYTEAFF.

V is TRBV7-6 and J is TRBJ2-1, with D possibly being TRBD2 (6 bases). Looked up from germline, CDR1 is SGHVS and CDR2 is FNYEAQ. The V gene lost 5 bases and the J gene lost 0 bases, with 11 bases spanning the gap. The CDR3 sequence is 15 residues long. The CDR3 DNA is TGTGCCAGCAGCGCGGGACGCTCCTCCTACAATGAGCAGTTCTTC. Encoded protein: CASSAGRSSYNEQFF. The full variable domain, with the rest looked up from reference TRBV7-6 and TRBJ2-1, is GAGVSQSPRYKVTKRGQDVALRCDPISGHVSLYWYRQALGQGPEFLTYFNYEAQQDKSGLPNDRFSAERPEGSISTLTIQRTEQRDSAMYRCASSAGRSSYNEQFFGPGTRLTVL.

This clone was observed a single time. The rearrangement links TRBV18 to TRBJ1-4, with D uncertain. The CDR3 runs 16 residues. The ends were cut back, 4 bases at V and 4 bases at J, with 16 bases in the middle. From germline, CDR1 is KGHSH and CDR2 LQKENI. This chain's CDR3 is CASSRIGGQLNEKLFF. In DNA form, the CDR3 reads TGTGCCAGCTCACGGATCGGCGGGCAACTTAATGAAAAACTGTTTTTT.

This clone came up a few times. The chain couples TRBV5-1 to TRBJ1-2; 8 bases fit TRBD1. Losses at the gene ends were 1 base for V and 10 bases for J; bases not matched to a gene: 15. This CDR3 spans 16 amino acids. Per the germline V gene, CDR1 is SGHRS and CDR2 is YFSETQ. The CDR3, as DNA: TGCGCCAGCAGCTTGACACCGCGACAGGGGCTAACTTCCTACACCTTC. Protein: CASSLTPRQGLTSYTF.

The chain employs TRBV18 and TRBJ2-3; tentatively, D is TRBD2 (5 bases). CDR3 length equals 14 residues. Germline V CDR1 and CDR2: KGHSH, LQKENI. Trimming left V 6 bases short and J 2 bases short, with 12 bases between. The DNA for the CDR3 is TGTGCCAGCTCCCTACAGCGGAACACAGATACGCAGTATTTT. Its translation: CASSLQRNTDTQYF. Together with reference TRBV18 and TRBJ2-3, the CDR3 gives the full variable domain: NAGVMQNPRHLVRRRGQEARLRCSPMKGHSHVYWYRQLPEEGLKFMVYLQKENIIDESGMPKERFSAEFPKEGPSILRIQQVVRGDSAAYFCASSLQRNTDTQYFGPGTRLTVL.

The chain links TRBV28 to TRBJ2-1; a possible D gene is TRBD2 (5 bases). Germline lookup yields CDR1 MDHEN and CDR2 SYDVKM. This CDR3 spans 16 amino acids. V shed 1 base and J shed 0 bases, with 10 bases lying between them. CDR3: CASSLYAGGSYNEQFF. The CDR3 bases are TGTGCCAGCAGTTTATACGCGGGCGGCTCCTACAATGAGCAGTTCTTC.